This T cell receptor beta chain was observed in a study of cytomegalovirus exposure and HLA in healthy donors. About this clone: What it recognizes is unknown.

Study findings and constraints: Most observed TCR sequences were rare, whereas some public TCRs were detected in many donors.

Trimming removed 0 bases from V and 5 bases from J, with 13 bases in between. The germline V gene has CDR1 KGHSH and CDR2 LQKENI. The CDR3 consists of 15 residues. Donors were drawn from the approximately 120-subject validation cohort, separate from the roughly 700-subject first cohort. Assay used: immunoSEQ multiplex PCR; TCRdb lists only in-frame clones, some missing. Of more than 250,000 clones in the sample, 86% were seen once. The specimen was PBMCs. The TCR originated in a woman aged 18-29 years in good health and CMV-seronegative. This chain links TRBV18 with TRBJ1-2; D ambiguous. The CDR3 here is CASSPPGGMEYGYTF. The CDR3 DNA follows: TGTGCCAGCTCACCACCGGGAGGGATGGAATATGGCTACACCTTC. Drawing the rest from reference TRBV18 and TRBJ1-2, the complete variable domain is NAGVMQNPRHLVRRRGQEARLRCSPMKGHSHVYWYRQLPEEGLKFMVYLQKENIIDESGMPKERFSAEFPKEGPSILRIQQVVRGDSAAYFCASSPPGGMEYGYTFGSGTRLTVV.